This entry lists 30 T cell receptor beta chains sequenced from one sample in a study of OX40 agonist ivuxolimab in advanced cancers. Using immunoSEQ multiplex PCR, the repertoire was profiled, and TCRdb retains in-frame clones only, with some absent. The table records about 79,000 clones, about 92% of them present only once. This specimen consisted of CD4+ or CD8+ T cells sorted from blood, obtained in a trial of the OX40 agonist ivuxolimab. These receptors were taken from an adult with an advanced solid tumor such as melanoma, head and neck, liver or kidney cancer.

This clone was found once. This sequence joins TRBV30 and TRBJ1-6, with D uncertain. Trimming removed 2 bases at V and 1 base at J, with 0 bases between. Germline CDR1 is GTSNPN and CDR2 is SVGIG (reference sequence). The CDR3 covers 12 residues. CDR3 residues: CAWSSYNSPLHF. Written as DNA, the CDR3 is TGTGCCTGGAGTTCCTATAATTCACCCCTCCACTTT.

This chain connects TRBV6-5 to TRBJ1-1; D call uncertain. The V gene's germline CDR1 is MNHEY and CDR2 SVGAGI. Trimming stripped 2 bases from V and 1 base from J, with 11 bases between. This CDR3 spans 15 amino acids. The CDR3 spells CASSYGRVPNTEAFF. CDR3 DNA sequence: TGTGCCAGCAGTTACGGGCGGGTTCCGAACACTGAAGCTTTCTTT.

The genes are TRBV28 and TRBJ2-7; D ambiguous. Germline assignment: CDR1 MDHEN and CDR2 SYDVKM. The CDR3 is 14 residues long. The V end lost 1 base, the J end lost 3 bases, and 10 bases lay between the germline ends. The CDR3 DNA follows: TGTGCCAGCAGTTTATCGGGCGCGAGCTACGAGCAGTACGTC. Residues: CASSLSGASYEQYV.

The V and J genes are TRBV6-5 and TRBJ1-1; the D gene is possibly TRBD1 (5 bases). The V and J ends lost 2 bases and 5 bases respectively, with 12 bases between them. Germline loops: CDR1 MNHEY, CDR2 SVGAGI. The CDR3 loop spans 14 amino acids. CDR3 bases: TGTGCCAGCAGTTACAGTGGGGGTGAGACTGAAGCTTTCTTT. Encoded protein: CASSYSGGETEAFF.

The chain combines TRBV27 with TRBJ1-6; no clear D. V was clipped by 3 bases and J by 2 bases, with 11 bases between them. CDR1 is MNHEY and CDR2 is SMNVEV in the germline V gene (reference sequence). The CDR3 is 16 residues long. CDR3 loop: CASSFLGEPYNSPLHF. CDR3 in DNA: TGTGCCAGCAGTTTCCTCGGAGAACCCTATAATTCACCCCTCCACTTT.

The rearrangement uses TRBV12-5 and TRBJ1-2, with 7 positions matching TRBD1. The V segment lost 5 bases and the J segment 4 bases; nucleotides outside the gene matches: 4. The CDR3 length is 13 residues. CDR1 and CDR2 (germline): LGHNT, FRNRAP. CDR3 amino acids: CASGTGEGYGYTF. The CDR3 DNA sequence: TGTGCTAGTGGTACAGGGGAGGGCTATGGCTACACCTTC.

The rearrangement links TRBV5-4 to TRBJ1-2; D uncertain. CDR3 length: 14 residues. Germline V gives CDR1 SGHNT, CDR2 YYREEE (reference sequence). Trimming removed 2 bases from V and 4 bases from J, with 12 bases in between. CDR3 sequence: CASSFPADIYGYTF. The CDR3 DNA reads as TGTGCCAGCAGCTTTCCGGCAGACATCTATGGCTACACCTTC. Full variable domain (outside the CDR3, taken from reference TRBV5-4 and TRBJ1-2): ETGVTQSPTHLIKTRGQQVTLRCSSQSGHNTVSWYQQALGQGPQFIFQYYREEENGRGNFPPRFSGLQFPNYSSELNVNALELDDSALYLCASSFPADIYGYTFGSGTRLTVV.

This chain joins TRBV27 and TRBJ1-6; maybe TRBD1 (6 bases). The V gene lost 2 bases and the J gene lost 10 bases, with 21 bases spanning the gap. The germline CDR1 and CDR2 sequences are MNHEY and SMNVEV (reference sequence). The CDR3 extends over 17 amino acids. Here the CDR3 DNA reads TGTGCCAGCAGTTTAAGAATCGGACTCGGGGGCGGCTCACCCCTCCACTTT. It encodes CASSLRIGLGGGSPLHF.

This sequence joins TRBV19 and TRBJ1-6, with 7 bases aligning to TRBD1. CDR3 length equals 13 residues. The V and J ends lost 8 bases and 7 bases, in that order; junction bases with no gene match: 5. Germline V gene sequence: CDR1 LNHDA, CDR2 SQIVND (reference sequence). In DNA, the CDR3 is TGTGCCAGTCGACAGGGATGGAATTCACCCCTCCACTTT. Translated, it gives CASRQGWNSPLHF.

The rearrangement uses TRBV18 and TRBJ1-6; tentative D call: TRBD1 (6 bases). The CDR3 spans 14 residues. With 1 base removed from V and 10 bases from J, the gap between germline ends came to 11 bases. Per the germline V gene, CDR1 is KGHSH and CDR2 is LQKENI. CDR3: CASSPRQGNSPLHF. The CDR3 nucleotides read TGTGCCAGCTCACCACGCCAGGGGAACTCACCCCTCCACTTT. Drawing the rest from reference TRBV18 and TRBJ1-6, the complete variable domain is NAGVMQNPRHLVRRRGQEARLRCSPMKGHSHVYWYRQLPEEGLKFMVYLQKENIIDESGMPKERFSAEFPKEGPSILRIQQVVRGDSAAYFCASSPRQGNSPLHFGNGTRLTVT.

The genes are TRBV29-1 and TRBJ1-1, with TRBD1 identical over 10 bases. There are 13 residues in the CDR3. Germline V gives CDR1 SQVTM, CDR2 ANQGSEA. Trimming removed 4 bases from V and 6 bases from J; junction bases left unmatched: 5. Here the CDR3 DNA reads TGCAGCGTTGTAGGACAGGGGGTCTCTGAAGCTTTCTTT. It yields the protein CSVVGQGVSEAFF.

CDR3 nucleotide sequence: TGCGCCGGGGGCGAGAACACCGGGGAGCTGTTTTTT. This codes for CAGGENTGELFF. The chain links TRBV10-2 to TRBJ2-2; a possible D gene is TRBD1 (6 bases). CDR3 length: 12 amino acids. Trimming took off 11 bases at V and 1 base at J, with 8 bases between the two ends. Germline CDR1 and CDR2: WSHSY and SAAADI.

V and J are TRBV2 and TRBJ2-7, with 9 positions matching TRBD2. In germline, CDR1 is SNHLY, CDR2 FYNNEI. V was clipped by 6 bases and J by 0 bases; unmatched bases: 3. This CDR3 has 14 amino acids. This CDR3 is CASRVSGSSYEQYF. CDR3 nucleotide sequence: TGTGCCAGCAGAGTTAGCGGGAGCTCCTACGAGCAGTACTTC.

The chain uses TRBV28 and TRBJ2-6; 10 bases align to TRBD1. J lost 1 base, V lost 6 bases, and 9 bases had no gene match. CDR1 is MDHEN and CDR2 is SYDVKM in the germline V gene. This CDR3 has 18 residues. CDR3 in DNA: TGTGCCAGCAGCCACCGGGACAGGGGAGTATCTGGGGCCAACGTCCTGACTTTC. This encodes CASSHRDRGVSGANVLTF. Full variable domain (missing parts from reference TRBV28 and TRBJ2-6): DVKVTQSSRYLVKRTGEKVFLECVQDMDHENMFWYRQDPGLGLRLIYFSYDVKMKEKGDIPEGYSVSREKKERFSLILESASTNQTSMYLCASSHRDRGVSGANVLTFGAGSRLTVL.

The rearrangement links TRBV19 to TRBJ2-7; 9 nucleotides agree with TRBD2. Germline V gene data show CDR1 as LNHDA and CDR2 as SQIVND (reference sequence). V lost 5 bases, J lost 6 bases, and 8 bases stayed unmatched. CDR3 length: 14 residues. The CDR3 protein is CASSFRGGAGEQYF. CDR3 DNA sequence: TGTGCCAGTAGTTTCCGCGGGGGGGCCGGCGAGCAGTACTTC.

The chain has TRBV2 and TRBJ2-3; 15 nucleotides align to TRBD2. CDR1 and CDR2 from the germline V gene are SNHLY and FYNNEI. The ends lost 5 bases at V and 2 bases at J; junction bases unmatched: 8. The CDR3 is made up of 18 amino acids. The CDR3 loop reads CASSYGTSGGLDTDTQYF. The CDR3 bases are TGTGCCAGCAGTTATGGGACTAGCGGGGGGCTTGACACAGATACGCAGTATTTT.

This clone was seen once. This chain links TRBV5-1 with TRBJ1-2; the match to TRBD1 covers 8 bases. CDR3 length equals 16 residues. The V and J ends lost 0 bases and 2 bases, in that order; junction bases with no gene match: 6. Germline V gene sequence: CDR1 SGHRS, CDR2 YFSETQ. The CDR3 DNA reads TGCGCCAGCAGCTTGGGGACAGGGCCCAAGAACTATGGCTACACCTTC. Encoded protein: CASSLGTGPKNYGYTF.

The V and J genes are TRBV5-4 and TRBJ2-5; TRBD2 aligns across 7 bases. Germline lookup yields CDR1 SGHNT and CDR2 YYREEE (reference sequence). The junction had 5 bases not matched to a gene; V was cut back by 0 bases and J by 3 bases. The CDR3 sequence is 15 residues long. The DNA for the CDR3 is TGTGCCAGCAGCTTGGGACTAGCAAGTGAAGAGACCCAGTACTTC. It yields the protein CASSLGLASEETQYF.

The V gene is TRBV7-9, the J gene TRBJ2-7; no reliable D call. V lost 5 bases to trimming and J lost 2 bases, with 16 bases between them. Looked up from germline, CDR1 is SEHNR and CDR2 is FQNEAQ (reference sequence). CDR3 length equals 15 residues. For the CDR3, the DNA is TGTGCCAGCAGCCCCGGACGCACCTATCCCTACGAGCAGTACTTC. Its translation: CASSPGRTYPYEQYF.

The chain employs TRBV7-2 and TRBJ2-5; TRBD2 matches 10 bases. Losses at the gene ends were 3 bases for V and 1 base for J; bases not matched to a gene: 11. This CDR3 is 18 amino acids long. Per the germline V gene, CDR1 is SGHTA and CDR2 is FQGNSA. In DNA form, the CDR3 reads TGTGCCAGCAGCTTGGGTATTATAGCGGGGGGCACCCAAGAGACCCAGTACTTC. Protein product: CASSLGIIAGGTQETQYF.

The gene calls are TRBV30 and TRBJ2-7, with D hard to call. Germline V gene data show CDR1 as GTSNPN and CDR2 as SVGIG (reference sequence). The CDR3 is 14 amino acids. V was pared by 0 bases and J by 5 bases, with 14 bases between. The CDR3 loop is CAWSVSGQANEQYF. CDR3 DNA sequence: TGTGCCTGGAGTGTAAGTGGGCAGGCCAACGAGCAGTACTTC.

This chain links TRBV5-6 with TRBJ2-1; D not certain. V lost 6 bases and J 2 bases, leaving 9 bases between the germline ends. The V gene's germline CDR1 is SGHDT and CDR2 YYEEEE. This CDR3 spans 13 amino acids. The CDR3 nucleotides read TGTGCCAGCACCTCAGCCACCTACAATGAGCAGTTCTTC. Translation gives CASTSATYNEQFF.

The chain is built from TRBV7-2 and TRBJ1-3; D is possibly TRBD1 (6 bases). The CDR3 loop spans 15 amino acids. V lost 1 base, J lost 3 bases, and 10 bases lay in between. Germline CDR1 reads SGHTA; CDR2 reads FQGNSA. In DNA, the CDR3 is TGTGCCAGCAGCTTAGTGGCAGGGGATGGAAACACCATATATTTT. The encoded protein is CASSLVAGDGNTIYF.

This chain uses TRBV5-1 with TRBJ1-1; 12 bases map to TRBD1. The CDR3 has 13 residues. V lost 2 bases and J lost 11; bases outside the gene matches: 4. CDR1 SGHRS and CDR2 YFSETQ come from the germline V gene. The CDR3 nucleotides are TGCGCCAGCAGCTTAGGGACAGGGGGCACGGCTTTCTTT. Protein sequence: CASSLGTGGTAFF.

The rearrangement uses TRBV11-3 and TRBJ2-1; TRBD2 might be the D (5 bases). Trimming took 3 bases from V and 5 from J, leaving 8 bases between them. The germline gives CDR1 SGHNT, CDR2 YENEEA. The CDR3 is made up of 13 amino acids. In DNA form, the CDR3 reads TGTGCCAGCAGCTTGGGAGTAGACAATGAGCAGTTCTTC. Its translation is CASSLGVDNEQFF.

This chain uses TRBV7-9 with TRBJ2-5; D might be TRBD1 (6 bases). Germline lookup yields CDR1 SEHNR and CDR2 FQNEAQ (reference sequence). There are 14 residues in the CDR3. V gave up 5 bases and J gave up 6 bases, with 16 bases separating them. The CDR3 nucleotides are TGTGCCAGCAGCAGACAGGCTTCCGTGCAGACCCAGTACTTC. Translating it yields CASSRQASVQTQYF. Looking up the rest from reference TRBV7-9 and TRBJ2-5 gives the full variable domain: DTGVSQNPRHKITKRGQNVTFRCDPISEHNRLYWYRQTLGQGPEFLTYFQNEAQLEKSRLLSDRFSAERPKGSFSTLEIQRTEQGDSAMYLCASSRQASVQTQYFGPGTRLLVL.

J is TRBJ2-5 and V is TRBV9; unclear D gene. CDR1 and CDR2 from the germline V gene are SGDLS and YYNGEE. The CDR3 spans 15 residues. Trimming pared 4 bases from V and 5 bases from J, leaving 18 bases between. The CDR3 nucleotides read TGTGCCAGCAGCCCGAAGGGCAACTTGGGGGAGACCCAGTACTTC. It codes for CASSPKGNLGETQYF.

This chain uses TRBV5-8 with TRBJ1-5; possibly TRBD1 for D (5 bases). Trimming removed 6 bases at V and 0 bases at J, with 13 bases between. The germline V gene has CDR1 SGHTS and CDR2 YDEGEE. CDR3 length: 15 amino acids. This CDR3 reads CASTPGPPSNQPQHF. The CDR3 nucleotides are TGTGCCAGCACCCCGGGACCGCCTAGCAATCAGCCCCAGCATTTT.

This rearrangement joins TRBV4-1 to TRBJ2-7; no clear D gene. Germline CDR1 reads MGHRA; CDR2 reads YSYEKL. The V end lost 0 bases, the J end lost 3 bases, and 9 bases lay between the germline ends. This CDR3 has 14 amino acids. The CDR3 sequence: CASSQEKKGYEQYF. As DNA, the CDR3 is TGCGCCAGCAGCCAAGAAAAAAAAGGCTACGAGCAGTACTTC.

The V call is TRBV9, the J call TRBJ2-5; 9 bases line up with TRBD1. Germline V lookup: CDR1 SGDLS, CDR2 YYNGEE. The CDR3 sequence is 16 residues long. Losses at the gene ends were 3 bases for V and 5 bases for J; bases not matched to a gene: 11. Here the CDR3 reads CASSAPYTGGQETQYF. The DNA of the CDR3 is TGTGCCAGCAGCGCACCGTATACAGGGGGCCAGGAGACCCAGTACTTC.